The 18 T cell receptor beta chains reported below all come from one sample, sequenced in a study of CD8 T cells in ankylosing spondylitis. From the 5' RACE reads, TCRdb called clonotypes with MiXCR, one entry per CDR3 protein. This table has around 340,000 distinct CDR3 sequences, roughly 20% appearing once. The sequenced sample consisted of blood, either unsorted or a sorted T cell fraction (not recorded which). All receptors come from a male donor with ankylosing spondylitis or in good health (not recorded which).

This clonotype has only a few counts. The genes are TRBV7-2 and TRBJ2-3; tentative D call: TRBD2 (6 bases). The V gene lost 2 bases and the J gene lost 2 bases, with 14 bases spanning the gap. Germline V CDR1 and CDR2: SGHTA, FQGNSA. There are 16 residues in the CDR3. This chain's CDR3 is CASSLPLLAVTDTQYF. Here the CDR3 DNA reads TGTGCCAGCAGCTTACCCCTGTTAGCGGTCACAGATACGCAGTATTTT.

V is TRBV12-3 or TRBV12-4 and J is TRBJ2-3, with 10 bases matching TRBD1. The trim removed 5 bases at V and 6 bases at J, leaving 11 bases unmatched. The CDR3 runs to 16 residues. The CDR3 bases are TGTGCCAGCAGTGAGTTCGTGACAGGGGGCTGGGATACGCAGTATTTT. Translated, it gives CASSEFVTGGWDTQYF.

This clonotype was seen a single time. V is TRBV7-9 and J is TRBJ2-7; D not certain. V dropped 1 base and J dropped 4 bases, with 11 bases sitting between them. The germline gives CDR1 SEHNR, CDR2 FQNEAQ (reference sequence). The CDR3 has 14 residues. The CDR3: CASSLGPVGYEQYF. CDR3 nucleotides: TGTGCCAGCAGCTTAGGACCGGTTGGGTACGAGCAGTACTTC.

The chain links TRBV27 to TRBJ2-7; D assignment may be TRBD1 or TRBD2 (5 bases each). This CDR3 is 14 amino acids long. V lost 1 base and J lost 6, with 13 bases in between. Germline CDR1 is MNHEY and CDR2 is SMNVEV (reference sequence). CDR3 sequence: CASSLLGPAREQYF. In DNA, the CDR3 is TGTGCCAGCAGTTTATTGGGACCGGCTCGCGAGCAGTACTTC.

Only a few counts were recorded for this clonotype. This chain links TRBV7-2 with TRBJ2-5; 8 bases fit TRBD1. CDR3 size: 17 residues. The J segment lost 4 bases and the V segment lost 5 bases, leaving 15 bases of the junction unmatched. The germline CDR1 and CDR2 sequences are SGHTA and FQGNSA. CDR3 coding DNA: TGTGCCAGCAGCCCCCAGTCCCCACACGACAGGGGAGAGACCCAGTACTTC. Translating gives CASSPQSPHDRGETQYF.

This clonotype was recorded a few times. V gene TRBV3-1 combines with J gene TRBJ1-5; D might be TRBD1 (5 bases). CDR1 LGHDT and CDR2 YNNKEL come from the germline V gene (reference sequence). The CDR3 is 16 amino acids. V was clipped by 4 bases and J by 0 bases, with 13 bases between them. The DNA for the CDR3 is TGTGCCAGCAGCCCTAGTTACAGGTATAGCAATCAGCCCCAGCATTTT. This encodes CASSPSYRYSNQPQHF.

CDR3 sequence: CASSLAPRYGYTF. The CDR3 DNA is TGTGCCAGCAGTTTAGCACCCAGATATGGCTACACCTTC. The chain joins TRBV12-3 or TRBV12-4 to TRBJ1-2; D unclear. V lost 0 bases and J 5 bases, leaving 7 bases between the germline ends. The CDR3 is 13 amino acids.

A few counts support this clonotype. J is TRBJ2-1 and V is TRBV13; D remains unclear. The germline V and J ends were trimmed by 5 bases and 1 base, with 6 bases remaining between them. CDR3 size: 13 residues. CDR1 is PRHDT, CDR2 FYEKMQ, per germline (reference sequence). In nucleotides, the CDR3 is TGTGCCAGCAGCCCGAGGTCCTACAATGAGCAGTTCTTC. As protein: CASSPRSYNEQFF.

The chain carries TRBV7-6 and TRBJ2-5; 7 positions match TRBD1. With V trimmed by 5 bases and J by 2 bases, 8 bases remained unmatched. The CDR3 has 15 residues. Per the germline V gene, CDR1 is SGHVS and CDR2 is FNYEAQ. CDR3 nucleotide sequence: TGTGCCAGCAGCCTACAGGGGTCAGGGCAAGAGACCCAGTACTTC. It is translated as CASSLQGSGQETQYF. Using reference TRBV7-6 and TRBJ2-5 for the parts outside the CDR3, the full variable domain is GAGVSQSPRYKVTKRGQDVALRCDPISGHVSLYWYRQALGQGPEFLTYFNYEAQQDKSGLPNDRFSAERPEGSISTLTIQRTEQRDSAMYRCASSLQGSGQETQYFGPGTRLLVL.

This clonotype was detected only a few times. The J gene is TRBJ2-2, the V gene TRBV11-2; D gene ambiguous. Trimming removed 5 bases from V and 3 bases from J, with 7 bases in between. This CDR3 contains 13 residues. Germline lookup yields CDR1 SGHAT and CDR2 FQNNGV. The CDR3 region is CASSRTDTGELFF. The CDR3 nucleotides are TGTGCCAGCAGCCGCACCGACACCGGGGAGCTGTTTTTT.

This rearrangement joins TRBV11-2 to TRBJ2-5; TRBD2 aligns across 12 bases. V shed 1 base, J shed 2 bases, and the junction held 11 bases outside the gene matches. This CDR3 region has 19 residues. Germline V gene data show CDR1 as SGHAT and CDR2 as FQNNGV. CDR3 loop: CASSLGVSLAGGMQETQYF. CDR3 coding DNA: TGTGCCAGCAGCTTAGGAGTCTCACTAGCGGGGGGAATGCAAGAGACCCAGTACTTC.

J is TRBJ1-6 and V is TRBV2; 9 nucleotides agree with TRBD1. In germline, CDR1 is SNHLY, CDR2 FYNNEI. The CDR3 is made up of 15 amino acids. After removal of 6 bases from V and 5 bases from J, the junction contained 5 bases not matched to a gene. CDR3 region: CASRDRTGDNSPLHF. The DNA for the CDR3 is TGTGCCAGCAGGGATCGGACAGGGGATAATTCACCCCTCCACTTT. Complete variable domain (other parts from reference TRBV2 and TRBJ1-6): EPEVTQTPSHQVTQMGQEVILRCVPISNHLYFYWYRQILGQKVEFLVSFYNNEISEKSEIFDDQFSVERPDGSNFTLKIRSTKLEDSAMYFCASRDRTGDNSPLHFGNGTRLTVT.

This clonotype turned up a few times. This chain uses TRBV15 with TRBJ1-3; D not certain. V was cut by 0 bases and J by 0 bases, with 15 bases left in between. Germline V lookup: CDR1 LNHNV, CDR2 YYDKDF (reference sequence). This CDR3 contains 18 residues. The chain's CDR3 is CATSRDPPGSDSGNTIYF. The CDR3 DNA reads TGTGCCACCAGCAGAGACCCTCCCGGGTCCGACTCTGGAAACACCATATATTTT.

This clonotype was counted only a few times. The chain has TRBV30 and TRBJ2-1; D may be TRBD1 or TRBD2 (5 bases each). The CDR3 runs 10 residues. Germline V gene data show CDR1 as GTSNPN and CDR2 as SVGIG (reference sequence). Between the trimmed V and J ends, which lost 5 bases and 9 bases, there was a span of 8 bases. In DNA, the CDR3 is TGTGCCTGGGGGGACCGTGAGCAGTTCTTC. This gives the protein CAWGDREQFF. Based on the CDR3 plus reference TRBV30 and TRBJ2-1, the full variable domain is SQTIHQWPATLVQPVGSPLSLECTVEGTSNPNLYWYRQAAGRGLQLLFYSVGIGQISSEVPQNLSASRPQDRQFILSSKKLLLSDSGFYLCAWGDREQFFGPGTRLTVL.

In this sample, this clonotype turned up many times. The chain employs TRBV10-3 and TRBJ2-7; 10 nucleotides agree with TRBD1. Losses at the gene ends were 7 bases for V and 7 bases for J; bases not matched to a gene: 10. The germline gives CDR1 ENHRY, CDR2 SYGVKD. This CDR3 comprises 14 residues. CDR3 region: CAITPGQGTGEQYF. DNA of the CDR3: TGTGCCATCACTCCGGGACAGGGGACGGGAGAGCAGTACTTC.

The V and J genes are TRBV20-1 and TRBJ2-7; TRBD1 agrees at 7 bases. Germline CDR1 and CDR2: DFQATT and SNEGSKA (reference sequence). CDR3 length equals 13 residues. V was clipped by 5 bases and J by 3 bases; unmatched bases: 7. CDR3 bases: TGCAGTGCTGATGAGGGGGCGAGCTACGAGCAGTACTTC. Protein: CSADEGASYEQYF.

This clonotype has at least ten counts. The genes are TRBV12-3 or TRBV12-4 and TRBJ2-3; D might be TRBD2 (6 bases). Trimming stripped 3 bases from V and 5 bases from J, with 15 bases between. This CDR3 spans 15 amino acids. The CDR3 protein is CASSLPGTPQDTQYF. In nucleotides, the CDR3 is TGTGCCAGCAGTTTGCCTGGGACTCCCCAAGATACGCAGTATTTT.

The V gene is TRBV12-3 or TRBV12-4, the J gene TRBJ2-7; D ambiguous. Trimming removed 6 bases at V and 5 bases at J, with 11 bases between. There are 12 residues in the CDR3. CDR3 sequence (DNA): TGTGCCAGCAGCCTCATATCCGACGAGCAGTACTTC. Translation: CASSLISDEQYF.